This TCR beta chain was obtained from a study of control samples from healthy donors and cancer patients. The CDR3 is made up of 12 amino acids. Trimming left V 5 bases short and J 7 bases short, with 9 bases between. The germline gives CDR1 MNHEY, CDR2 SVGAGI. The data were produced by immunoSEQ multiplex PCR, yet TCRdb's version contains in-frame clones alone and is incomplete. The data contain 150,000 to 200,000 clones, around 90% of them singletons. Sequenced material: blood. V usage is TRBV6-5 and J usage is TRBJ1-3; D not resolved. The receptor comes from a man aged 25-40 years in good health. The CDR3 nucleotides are TGTGCCAGCAGTCAAAGCATGAACACCATATATTTT. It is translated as CASSQSMNTIYF.